This TCR beta chain was identified during a study of blood T cell repertoires in COVID-19. Original methodology: How many nucleated cells were present was estimated from reference gene primer amplification. Generated by immunoSEQ multiplex PCR, the TCRdb table keeps only in-frame clones and is missing some. The V and J calls and clone size are taken from that table; D and trimming were inferred from the DNA. This sample has about 100,000 clones; over 75% occur once, and the top ten carry about 13%. Trimming took off 1 base at V and 0 bases at J, with 13 bases between the two ends. Germline V gene lookup returns CDR1 SGHTA and CDR2 FQGNSA. This CDR3 has 17 residues.

This receptor was obtained from a human donor in a cohort sampled during active COVID-19. This sequence joins TRBV7-2 and TRBJ1-5; possibly TRBD1 for D (5 bases). The specimen was peripheral blood. This chain's CDR3 is CASSLVGGFYSNQPQHF. The CDR3 DNA sequence: TGTGCCAGCAGCTTAGTGGGGGGATTTTATAGCAATCAGCCCCAGCATTTT.